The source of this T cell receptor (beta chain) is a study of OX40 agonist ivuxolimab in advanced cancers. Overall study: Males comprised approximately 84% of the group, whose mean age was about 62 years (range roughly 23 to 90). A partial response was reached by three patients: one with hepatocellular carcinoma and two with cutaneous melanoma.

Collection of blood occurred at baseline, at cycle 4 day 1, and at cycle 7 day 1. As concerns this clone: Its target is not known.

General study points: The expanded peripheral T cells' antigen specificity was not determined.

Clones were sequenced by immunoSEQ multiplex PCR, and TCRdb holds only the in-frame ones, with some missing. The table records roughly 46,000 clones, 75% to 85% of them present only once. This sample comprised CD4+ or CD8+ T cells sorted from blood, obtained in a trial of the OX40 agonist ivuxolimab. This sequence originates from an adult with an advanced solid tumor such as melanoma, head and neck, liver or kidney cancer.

CDR3 residues: CASSYSEGYYEQYF. Here the CDR3 DNA reads TGTGCCAGCAGTTACTCGGAAGGTTACTACGAGCAGTACTTC. This sequence joins TRBV6-5 and TRBJ2-7; unclear D gene. The ends were cut back, 0 bases at V and 3 bases at J, with 9 bases in the middle. This CDR3 is built from 14 residues. Germline assignment: CDR1 MNHEY and CDR2 SVGAGI.